A selection of T cell receptor beta chains follows, all from one sample in a study of blood T cell repertoires in COVID-19. Sequenced by immunoSEQ multiplex PCR; TCRdb stores in-frame clones only, minus some. The table records fewer than 150,000 clones, over 70% of them present only once. Sequences were obtained from peripheral blood. The source of these receptors is a woman aged 70 to 79 with acute or convalescent COVID-19. The CDR3 runs from the conserved cysteine through the conserved F or W.

v_gene	j_gene	CDR3aa
TRBV7-6	TRBJ2-7	CASSLGPMAQRLTYEQYF
TRBV5-1	TRBJ2-1	CASGTGNNEQFF
TRBV11-2	TRBJ1-1	CASSVFGTNTEAFF
TRBV19	TRBJ1-2	CASSIGTAFNYGYTF
TRBV3-1/TRBV3-2	TRBJ1-5	CASSQGQASNQPQHF
TRBV6-5	TRBJ1-1	CASSYGAGRWNTEAFF
TRBV7-9	TRBJ1-3	CASSLKVGQLNSGNTIYF
TRBV29-1	TRBJ1-4	CSVGGGQGNEKLFF
TRBV21-1	TRBJ1-5	CASRRGGEGQPQHF
TRBV10-3	TRBJ2-2	CAIKGTGGAGELFF
TRBV19	TRBJ2-2	CASSEQGAGELFF
TRBV5-5	TRBJ2-7	CASSFGQKREQYF
TRBV7-9	TRBJ2-3	CASSGVVTGTTQYF
TRBV7-2	TRBJ1-2	CASSLVGTGARYGYTF
TRBV10-1	TRBJ1-3	CASSDSGQGRSSGNTIYF
TRBV5-3	TRBJ2-7	CARSYYRGQSSYEQYF
TRBV5-1	TRBJ2-7	CASSSAPTEHEQYF
TRBV30	TRBJ2-4	CASSGRLAKNIQYF
TRBV28	TRBJ1-4	CASSLVGQGNEKLFF
TRBV3-1/TRBV3-2	TRBJ1-2	CASSQDDRISGYTF
TRBV28	TRBJ2-3	CASTILSTDTQYF
TRBV5-1	TRBJ1-2	CASSLVRTGGYTF
TRBV5-1	TRBJ1-2	CASSLGGAAEGYTF